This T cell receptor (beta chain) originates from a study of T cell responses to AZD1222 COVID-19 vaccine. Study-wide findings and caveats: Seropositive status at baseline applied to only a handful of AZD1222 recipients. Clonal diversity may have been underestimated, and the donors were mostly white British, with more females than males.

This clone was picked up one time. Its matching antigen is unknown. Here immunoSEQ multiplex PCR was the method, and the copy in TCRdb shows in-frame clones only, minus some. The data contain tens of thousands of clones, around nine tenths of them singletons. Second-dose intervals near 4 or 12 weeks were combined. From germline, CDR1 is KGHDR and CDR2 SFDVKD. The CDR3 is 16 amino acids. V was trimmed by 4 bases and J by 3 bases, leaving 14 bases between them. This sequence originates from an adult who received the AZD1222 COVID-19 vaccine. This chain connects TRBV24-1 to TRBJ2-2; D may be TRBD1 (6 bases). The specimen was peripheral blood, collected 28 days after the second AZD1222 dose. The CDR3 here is CATSEADSAYTGELFF. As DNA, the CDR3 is TGTGCCACCAGTGAGGCGGACAGCGCCTACACCGGGGAGCTGTTTTTT.